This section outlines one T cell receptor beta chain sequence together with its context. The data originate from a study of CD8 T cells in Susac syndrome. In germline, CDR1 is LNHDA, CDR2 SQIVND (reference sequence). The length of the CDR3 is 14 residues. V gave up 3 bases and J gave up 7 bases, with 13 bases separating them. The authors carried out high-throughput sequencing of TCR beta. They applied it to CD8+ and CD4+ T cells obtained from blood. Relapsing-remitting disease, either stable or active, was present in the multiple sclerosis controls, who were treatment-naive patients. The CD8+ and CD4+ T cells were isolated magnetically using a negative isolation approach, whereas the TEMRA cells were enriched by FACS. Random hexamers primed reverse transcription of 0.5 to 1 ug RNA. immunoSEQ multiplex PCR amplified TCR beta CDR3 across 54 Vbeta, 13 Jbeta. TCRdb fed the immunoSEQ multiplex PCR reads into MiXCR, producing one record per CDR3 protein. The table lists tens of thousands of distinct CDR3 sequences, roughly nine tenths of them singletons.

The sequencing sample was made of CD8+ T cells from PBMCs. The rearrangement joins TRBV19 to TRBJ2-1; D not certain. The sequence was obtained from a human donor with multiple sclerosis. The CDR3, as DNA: TGTGCCAGTAGTATTGTTCCTACAACGAATGAGCAGTTCTTC. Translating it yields CASSIVPTTNEQFF.